In its sample, the clone carrying this T cell receptor beta chain was seen many times. Its specificity is unknown. CDR3 length: 17 amino acids. V was cut by 7 bases and J by 5 bases, with 26 bases left in between. Per germline, CDR1 MNHEY and CDR2 SVGEGT. The sample is drawn from a study of T-cell memory formation after mild COVID-19. About the study: Clustering of TCRs was largely donor specific.

Whole-study results and caveats: Several responding clones turned up in pre-infection memory, indicating that cross-reactive memory may have taken part. Clonal second-wave expansions that peaked on day 37 had unconfirmed SARS-CoV-2 specificity.

A 5'RACE reaction primed in the constant segment made cDNA libraries of TCR alpha and TCR beta, and these carried sample barcodes and UMIs. Via MiXCR, TCRdb re-called the 5' RACE reads, giving one row per CDR3 protein. Here the sample spans fewer than 350,000 distinct CDR3 sequences, more than 15% being singletons. The chain links TRBV6-2 or TRBV6-3 to TRBJ1-2; a possible D gene is TRBD1 (6 bases). The sample consisted of PBMCs or a T cell subset sorted from them (not recorded which). This TCR was sampled from a man aged 18-30 years who had mild COVID-19 (a few samples of this study predate the infection). Cell type and time point are not known. This CDR3 reads CASNDQRDTLKGYGYTF. The CDR3 DNA reads as TGTGCCAGCAACGACCAGCGGGACACCCTTAAGGGGTATGGCTACACCTTC.